The sequence of this T cell receptor (beta chain) was determined in a study of blood T cell repertoires in COVID-19. Sequencing used immunoSEQ multiplex PCR; TCRdb keeps in-frame clones, though not all of them. The sample carries about 160,000 clones, approximately 88% recorded once. Germline assignment: CDR1 MNHEY and CDR2 SVGAGI. Trimming stripped 5 bases from V and 7 bases from J, with 14 bases between. The CDR3 is made up of 13 amino acids. This clonotype originated in a man in his sixties with acute or convalescent COVID-19. V and J are TRBV6-5 and TRBJ1-1; D might be TRBD1 (6 bases). Material: peripheral blood. CDR3 region: CASSPSGVGEAFF. As DNA, the CDR3 is TGTGCCAGCAGTCCCTCAGGGGTGGGTGAAGCTTTCTTT.